This T cell receptor (beta chain) was documented in a study of blood T cell repertoires in COVID-19. This table comes from immunoSEQ multiplex PCR, and its TCRdb copy is limited to in-frame clones, with some not included. This table has some 140,000 clones, about 80% appearing once. The CDR3 runs to 13 residues. V shed 0 bases and J 7 bases; nucleotides not matched to a gene: 0. The gene calls are TRBV12-3 or TRBV12-4 and TRBJ2-4, with 7 bases aligning to TRBD2. Specimen: PBMCs or T cells enriched from blood (not recorded which). The sequence was obtained from a man aged 40-49 years with acute COVID-19. In nucleotides, the CDR3 is TGTGCCAGCAGTTTAGCGGGGGGGAACATTCAGTACTTC. This sequence encodes CASSLAGGNIQYF.